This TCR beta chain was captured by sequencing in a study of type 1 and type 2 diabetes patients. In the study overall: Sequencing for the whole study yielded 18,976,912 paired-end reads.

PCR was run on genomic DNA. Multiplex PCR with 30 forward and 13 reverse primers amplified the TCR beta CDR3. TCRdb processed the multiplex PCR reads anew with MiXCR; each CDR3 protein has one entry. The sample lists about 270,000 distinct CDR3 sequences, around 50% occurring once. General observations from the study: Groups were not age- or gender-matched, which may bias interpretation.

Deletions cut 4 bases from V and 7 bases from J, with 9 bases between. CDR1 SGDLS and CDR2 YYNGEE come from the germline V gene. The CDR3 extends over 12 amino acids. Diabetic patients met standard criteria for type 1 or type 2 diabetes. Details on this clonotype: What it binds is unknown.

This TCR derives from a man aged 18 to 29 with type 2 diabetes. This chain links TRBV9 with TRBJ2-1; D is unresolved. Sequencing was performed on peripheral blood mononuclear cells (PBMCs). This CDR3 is CASSPYGNEQFF. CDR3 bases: TGTGCCAGCAGCCCATACGGGAATGAGCAGTTCTTC.